The clone carrying this T cell receptor (beta chain) is medium-sized (0.01 to 0.1%). The sample holds other DNA sequences that translate to the same CDR3. This specimen belongs to a study of cytotoxic CD8 clonotypes in ibrutinib-treated CLL. V was pared by 0 bases and J by 5 bases, with 11 bases between. From germline, CDR1 is SGHNT and CDR2 YYREEE (reference sequence). The CDR3 contains 14 residues. Using immunoSEQ multiplex PCR, the repertoire was profiled, and TCRdb retains in-frame clones only, with some absent. The sample lists approximately 130,000 clones, around 84% occurring once. The rearrangement links TRBV5-4 to TRBJ1-1, with D perhaps matching TRBD1 (6 bases). The clonotype originates from a human donor with chronic lymphocytic leukemia. This sample comprised PBMCs, obtained after 24 months of ibrutinib treatment. CDR3 sequence (DNA): TGTGCCAGCAGCTTGGTTGGGGGGCGAACTGAAGCTTTCTTT. This gives the protein CASSLVGGRTEAFF.